One sample yielded the 17 T cell receptor beta chains listed below, sequenced in a study of cytomegalovirus exposure and HLA in healthy donors. This PCR relied on a set of 60 Vbeta primers and 13 Jbeta primers. Produced via immunoSEQ multiplex PCR; TCRdb's table is partial and in-frame only. The sample carries about 180,000 clones, around 78% recorded once. The source material was PBMCs. The receptors here all came from a woman aged 50 to 65 in good health and CMV-seropositive.

On this clone: The sample contains more than one DNA sequence encoding this CDR3. The V and J genes are TRBV19 and TRBJ1-1, with TRBD1 identical over 8 bases. This CDR3 is built from 13 residues. V was clipped by 4 bases and J by 5 bases; unmatched bases: 3. Germline V gene sequence: CDR1 LNHDA, CDR2 SQIVND (reference sequence). CDR3 amino acids: CASSTTGDTEAFF. In DNA, the CDR3 is TGTGCCAGTAGTACGACAGGGGATACTGAAGCTTTCTTT.

The V and J genes are TRBV5-6 and TRBJ2-7, with D perhaps matching TRBD1 (6 bases). V was trimmed by 0 bases and J by 1 base, leaving 11 bases between them. Per germline, CDR1 SGHDT and CDR2 YYEEEE. The CDR3 loop spans 15 amino acids. The CDR3 reads CASSLGLTGSYEQYF. The CDR3 DNA is TGTGCCAGCAGCTTGGGACTGACAGGTTCCTACGAGCAGTACTTC.

The chain recombines TRBV2 with TRBJ1-1; D unclear. Germline CDR1 SNHLY, CDR2 FYNNEI. This CDR3 has 14 residues. V was cut by 4 bases and J by 8 bases, with 17 bases left in between. CDR3 residues: CASSVGRGILEAFF. In nucleotides, the CDR3 is TGTGCCAGCAGTGTGGGGAGAGGGATCCTCGAAGCTTTCTTT.

The chain links TRBV9 to TRBJ2-1; TRBD2 might be the D (6 bases). Trimming stripped 0 bases from V and 0 bases from J, with 10 bases between. The CDR3 is 16 residues long. CDR1 is SGDLS and CDR2 is YYNGEE in the germline V gene. In DNA form, the CDR3 reads TGTGCCAGCAGCGTAGGAGCGGGTGTCTCCTACAATGAGCAGTTCTTC. It encodes CASSVGAGVSYNEQFF.

This clone has only a few counts. The chain is built from TRBV4-1 and TRBJ2-1, with 11 bases lining up with TRBD2. Germline lookup yields CDR1 MGHRA and CDR2 YSYEKL. The CDR3 consists of 18 residues. J was trimmed by 6 bases and V by 1 base; bases with no gene match: 11. CDR3 DNA sequence: TGCGCCAGCAGCCAAGGGGGTGAAGCTAGCGGGAGGAGCAATGAGCAGTTCTTC. This codes for CASSQGGEASGRSNEQFF.

The chain links TRBV7-9 to TRBJ2-6; D might be TRBD1 (6 bases). Germline-derived CDR1 and CDR2 are SEHNR and FQNEAQ (reference sequence). Between the trimmed V and J ends, which lost 5 bases and 0 bases, there was a span of 20 bases. The CDR3 runs 19 residues. The CDR3 sequence is CASSTPPKGVFSGANVLTF. The CDR3 region has the DNA TGTGCCAGCAGCACGCCTCCCAAGGGGGTCTTCTCTGGGGCCAACGTCCTGACTTTC.

The V and J genes are TRBV11-3 and TRBJ2-2, with D possibly being TRBD1 (6 bases). The ends were cut back, 4 bases at V and 8 bases at J, with 8 bases in the middle. This CDR3 spans 12 amino acids. CDR1 and CDR2 (germline): SGHNT, YENEEA. CDR3 sequence reads: CASSSGEGELFF. CDR3 nucleotides: TGTGCCAGCAGCTCAGGGGAGGGGGAGCTGTTTTTT.

This sequence joins TRBV6-5 and TRBJ2-7, with 9 bases matching TRBD1. Per the germline V gene, CDR1 is MNHEY and CDR2 is SVGAGI. This CDR3 comprises 15 residues. V shed 4 bases, J shed 4 bases, and the junction held 8 bases outside the gene matches. This chain's CDR3 is CASSLQDRGAYEQYF. As DNA, the CDR3 is TGTGCCAGCAGTTTACAGGACAGGGGAGCGTACGAGCAGTACTTC.

The CDR3 bases are TGTGCCAGCAGTTTATTGGGTCCGGCGGGTGAAAAACTGTTTTTT. Translated: CASSLLGPAGEKLFF. The gene calls are TRBV28 and TRBJ1-4; unclear D gene. The V gene's germline CDR1 is MDHEN and CDR2 SYDVKM. The length of the CDR3 is 15 residues. V was cut by 1 base and J by 7 bases, with 13 bases left in between.

Only a few counts were recorded for this clone. The rearrangement joins TRBV7-2 to TRBJ2-7; no definite D call. The CDR3 length is 14 residues. Per germline, CDR1 SGHTA and CDR2 FQGNSA. Trimming removed 0 bases at V and 6 bases at J, with 12 bases between. The chain's CDR3 is CASSLAYSAGEQYF. CDR3 sequence (DNA): TGTGCCAGCAGCTTAGCCTACTCAGCAGGCGAGCAGTACTTC.

In this sample, this clone turned up a few times. This rearrangement joins TRBV2 to TRBJ2-3, with D uncertain. The CDR3 length is 12 residues. Trimming stripped 7 bases from V and 5 bases from J, with 10 bases between. Germline assignment: CDR1 SNHLY and CDR2 FYNNEI. CDR3 DNA: TGTGCCAGCACCCTAGTGGGAGATACGCAGTATTTT. Translated, it gives CASTLVGDTQYF.

This clone showed up just a few times. CDR3 sequence: CASSLGRLGFEQYF. The CDR3 DNA reads TGCGCCAGCAGCTTGGGGAGACTAGGATTCGAGCAGTACTTC. The chain has TRBV5-1 and TRBJ2-7, with a possible D match to TRBD2 (6 bases). The CDR3 extends over 14 amino acids. Trimming removed 0 bases at V and 6 bases at J, with 13 bases between. Germline lookup yields CDR1 SGHRS and CDR2 YFSETQ.

This chain joins TRBV19 and TRBJ2-3; D may be TRBD2 (5 bases). V lost 3 bases and J lost 4, with 11 bases in between. The CDR3 covers 14 residues. Germline CDR1 is LNHDA and CDR2 is SQIVND (reference sequence). The CDR3 DNA is TGTGCCAGTAGTATCCTGGGAGCGCCAGATACGCAGTATTTT. It is translated as CASSILGAPDTQYF.

The chain links TRBV2 to TRBJ2-1; TRBD1 is a possible D gene (5 bases). The V gene's germline CDR1 is SNHLY and CDR2 FYNNEI. The CDR3 extends over 12 amino acids. Trimming stripped 4 bases from V and 9 bases from J, with 10 bases between. The chain's CDR3 is CASSAPRGEQFF. The CDR3 DNA reads as TGTGCCAGCAGTGCCCCAAGGGGTGAGCAGTTCTTC.

This chain joins TRBV9 and TRBJ2-7; D is perhaps TRBD1 (5 bases). Looked up from germline, CDR1 is SGDLS and CDR2 is YYNGEE. The germline V and J ends were trimmed by 4 bases and 6 bases, with 8 bases remaining between them. The CDR3 covers 11 residues. Here the CDR3 reads CASSRDSEQYF. CDR3 DNA: TGTGCCAGCAGCCGTGACAGCGAGCAGTACTTC.

This chain links TRBV7-2 with TRBJ1-2, with a weak D call TRBD1 (5 bases). There are 18 residues in the CDR3. The germline gives CDR1 SGHTA, CDR2 FQGNSA. Trimming shortened V by 2 bases and J by 2 bases, and 21 bases separated the two germline ends. In DNA form, the CDR3 reads TGTGCCAGCAGCTTAAAAAGAGGCTCGGGGGTAGAAAACTATGGCTACACCTTC. It encodes CASSLKRGSGVENYGYTF.

V and J are TRBV19 and TRBJ1-3; tentatively, D is TRBD1 (5 bases). Per germline, CDR1 LNHDA and CDR2 SQIVND (reference sequence). V was shortened by 2 bases and J by 0 bases, with 14 bases between the two germline ends. CDR3 length equals 17 residues. The CDR3 loop is CASSITGPGSSGNTIYF. Here the CDR3 DNA reads TGTGCCAGTAGTATAACCGGGCCAGGGTCCTCTGGAAACACCATATATTTT.